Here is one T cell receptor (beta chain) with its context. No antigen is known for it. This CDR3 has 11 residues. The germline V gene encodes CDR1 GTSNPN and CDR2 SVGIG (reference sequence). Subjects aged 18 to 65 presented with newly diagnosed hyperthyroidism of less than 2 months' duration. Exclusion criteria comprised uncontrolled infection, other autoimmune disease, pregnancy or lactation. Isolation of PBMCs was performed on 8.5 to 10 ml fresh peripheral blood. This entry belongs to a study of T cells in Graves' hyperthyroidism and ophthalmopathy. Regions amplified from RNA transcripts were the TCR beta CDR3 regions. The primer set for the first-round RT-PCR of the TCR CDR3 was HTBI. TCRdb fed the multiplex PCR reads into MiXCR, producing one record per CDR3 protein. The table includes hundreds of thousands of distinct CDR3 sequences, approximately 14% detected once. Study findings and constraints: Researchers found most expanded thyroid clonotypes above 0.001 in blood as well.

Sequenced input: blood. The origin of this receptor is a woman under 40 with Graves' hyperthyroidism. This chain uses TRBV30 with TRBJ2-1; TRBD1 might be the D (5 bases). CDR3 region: CATTAYNEQFF. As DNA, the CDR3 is TGTGCTACGACAGCCTACAATGAGCAGTTCTTC. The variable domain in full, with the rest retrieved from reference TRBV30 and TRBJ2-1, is SQTIHQWPATLVQPVGSPLSLECTVEGTSNPNLYWYRQAAGRGLQLLFYSVGIGQISSEVPQNLSASRPQDRQFILSSKKLLLSDSGFYLCATTAYNEQFFGPGTRLTVL.